A single T cell receptor (beta chain) is shown here with its context. The data were taken from a study of control samples from healthy donors and cancer patients. This CDR3 comprises 15 residues. Germline lookup yields CDR1 SGHVS and CDR2 FNYEAQ. Trimming took off 2 bases at V and 0 bases at J, with 11 bases between the two ends. The table came from immunoSEQ multiplex PCR; TCRdb's copy has only in-frame clones and leaves some out. The sample gives some 150,000 clones, 93% of which show up once; approximately 2.5% is in the top ten. The sample taken for sequencing was blood. The clonotype was recovered from a man in his fifties or sixties in good health. The J gene is TRBJ2-7, the V gene TRBV7-6; D possibly uses TRBD1 or TRBD2 (6 bases each). This CDR3 reads CASSLQEGGSYEQYF. The CDR3 DNA is TGTGCCAGCAGCTTACAAGAGGGGGGCTCCTACGAGCAGTACTTC.